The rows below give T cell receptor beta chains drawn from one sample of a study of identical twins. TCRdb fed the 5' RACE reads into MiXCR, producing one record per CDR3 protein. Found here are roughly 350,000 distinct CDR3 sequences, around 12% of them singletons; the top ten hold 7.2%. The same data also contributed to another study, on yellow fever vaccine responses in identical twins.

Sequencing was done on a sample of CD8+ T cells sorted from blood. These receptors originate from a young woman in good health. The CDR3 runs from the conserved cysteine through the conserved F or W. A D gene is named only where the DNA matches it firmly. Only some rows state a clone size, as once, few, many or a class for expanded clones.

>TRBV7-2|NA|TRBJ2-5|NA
TGTGCCAGCAGCTTAGACAGGGCCTACCAAGAGACCCAGTACTTC
CASSLDRAYQETQYF
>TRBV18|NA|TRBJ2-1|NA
TGTGCCAGCTCACCACCGATACCAAAGAACAATGAGCAGTTCTTC
CASSPPIPKNNEQFF
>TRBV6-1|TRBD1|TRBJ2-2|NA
TGTGCCAGCAGTGAAGGGACAGGGGTCGCCGGGGAGCTGTTTTTT
CASSEGTGVAGELFF
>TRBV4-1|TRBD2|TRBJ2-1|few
TGCGCCAGCCGTAGCGGGGGAACACGATACAATGAGCAGTTCTTC
CASRSGGTRYNEQFF
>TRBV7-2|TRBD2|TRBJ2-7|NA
TGTGCCAGCAGCTACATCTCCGGGACTAGCGGCAACGAGCAGTACTTC
CASSYISGTSGNEQYF
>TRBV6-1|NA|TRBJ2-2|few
TGTGCCAGCAGTGAACTGATGGGGAACACCGGGGAGCTGTTTTTT
CASSELMGNTGELFF
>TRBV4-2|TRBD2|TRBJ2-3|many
TGTGCCAGCAGCCCGGGCCTTCTAGCGGCCCTCACAGATACGCAGTATTTT
CASSPGLLAALTDTQYF
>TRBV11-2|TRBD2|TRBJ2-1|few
TGTGCCAGCAGCTTCCCACTAGCGGGAGGGCCGGAGATCTACAATGAGCAGTTCTTC
CASSFPLAGGPEIYNEQFF
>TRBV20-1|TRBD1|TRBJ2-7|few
TGCAGTGCTAGGGACAGGGAAACAAGCTCCTACGAGCAGTACTTC
CSARDRETSSYEQYF
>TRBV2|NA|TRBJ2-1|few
TGTGCCAGCAGCCTCCCCGAGGTGGTAGCCAATGAGCAGTTCTTC
CASSLPEVVANEQFF
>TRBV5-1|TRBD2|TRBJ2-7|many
TGCGCCAGCAGCGTCTCCGAGCGGGAGAGGAGGGAGCAGTACTTC
CASSVSERERREQYF
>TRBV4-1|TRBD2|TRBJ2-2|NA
TGCGCCAGCAGCCAAGTCTACCCCGGGAGGGACACCTACAACGCGAACACCGGGGAGCTGTTTTTT
CASSQVYPGRDTYNANTGELFF
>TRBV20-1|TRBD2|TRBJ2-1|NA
TGCAGTGCTAGAGACTCTATGGGACTAGCGGCATACAATGAGCAGTTCTTC
CSARDSMGLAAYNEQFF
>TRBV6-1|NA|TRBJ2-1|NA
TGTGCCAGCAGTGATGAGTGGGCTTCCTCCTACAATGAGCAGTTCTTC
CASSDEWASSYNEQFF
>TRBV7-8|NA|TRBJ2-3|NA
TGTGCCAGCAGCTCTAGTGGTATGATAGATACGCAGTATTTT
CASSSSGMIDTQYF
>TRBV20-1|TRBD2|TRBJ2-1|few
TGCAGTGCTGTGACCTTGGCGGGAGGGCCCGATGAGCAGTTCTTC
CSAVTLAGGPDEQFF
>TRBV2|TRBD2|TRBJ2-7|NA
TGTGCCAGCGGGACGACTAGCGGGAGCTCCTACGAGCAGTACTTC
CASGTTSGSSYEQYF
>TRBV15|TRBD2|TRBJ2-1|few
TGTGCCACCAGCAGTGGGACTAGCGGGAGAGGGTACAATGAGCAGTTCTTC
CATSSGTSGRGYNEQFF
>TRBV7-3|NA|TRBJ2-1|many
TGTGCCAGCAGCTTATATAGCGGCTCCTACAATGAGCAGTTCTTC
CASSLYSGSYNEQFF
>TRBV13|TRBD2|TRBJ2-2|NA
TGTGCCAGCAGCCCCCGGGCGCTTACTAGCGGGAGAGAGGACGGGGAGCTGTTTTTT
CASSPRALTSGREDGELFF
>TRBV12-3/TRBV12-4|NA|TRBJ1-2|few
TGTGCCAGCAGTTTCGGGGTCAACTATGGCTACACCTTC
CASSFGVNYGYTF
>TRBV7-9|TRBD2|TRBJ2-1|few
TGTGCCAGCTTAGCGGGAGCTGGGTACAATGAGCAGTTCTTC
CASLAGAGYNEQFF
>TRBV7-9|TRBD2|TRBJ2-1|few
TGTGCCAGCAGCCCAGCCTCGGGGGGGGGCTACAATGAGCAGTTCTTC
CASSPASGGGYNEQFF
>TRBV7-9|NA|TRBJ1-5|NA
TGTGCCAGCAGCGGACAGAATCGTTCCAATCAGCCCCAGCATTTT
CASSGQNRSNQPQHF
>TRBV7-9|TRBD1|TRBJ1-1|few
TGTGCCAGCAGCTCGGGGGGACAGAGTAACACTGAAGCTTTCTTT
CASSSGGQSNTEAFF
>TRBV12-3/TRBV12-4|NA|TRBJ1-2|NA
TGTGCCAGCGGCCTGGACGAGTATGGCTACACCTTC
CASGLDEYGYTF
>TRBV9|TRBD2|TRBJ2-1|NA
TGTGCCAGCAGCGTACTAGCGGGAGTAGGCCAAGATGAGCAGTTCTTC
CASSVLAGVGQDEQFF
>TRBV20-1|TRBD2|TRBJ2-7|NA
TGCAGTGCTATAGCGGGACTGAGCTCCTACGAGCAGTACTTC
CSAIAGLSSYEQYF
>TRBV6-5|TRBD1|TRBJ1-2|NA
TGTGCCAGCAGTTCCCGGGACAGGGGGGACCTCAACTATGGCTACACCTTC
CASSSRDRGDLNYGYTF
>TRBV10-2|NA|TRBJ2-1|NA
TGCGCCAGCGGTGTTGGGGATTACAATGAGCAGTTCTTC
CASGVGDYNEQFF
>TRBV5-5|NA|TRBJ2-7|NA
TGTGCCAGCAGCTTGATAAGGCCCTACGAGCAGTACTTC
CASSLIRPYEQYF
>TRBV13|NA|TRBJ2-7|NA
TGTGCCAGCAGCTTAGTGGCTGAGTACGAGCAGTACTTC
CASSLVAEYEQYF